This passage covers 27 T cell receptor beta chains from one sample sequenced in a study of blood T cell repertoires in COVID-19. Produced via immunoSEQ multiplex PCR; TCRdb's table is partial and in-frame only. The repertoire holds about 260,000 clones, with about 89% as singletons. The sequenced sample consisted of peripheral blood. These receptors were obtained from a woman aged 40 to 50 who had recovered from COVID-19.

Here the CDR3 DNA reads TGTGCCAGCAGCTTGGGGAGGAACATTCAGTACTTC. Residues: CASSLGRNIQYF. The V call is TRBV5-4, the J call TRBJ2-4; tentative D call: TRBD2 (5 bases). This CDR3 comprises 12 residues. Per the germline V gene, CDR1 is SGHNT and CDR2 is YYREEE (reference sequence). V was cut by 0 bases and J by 7 bases, with 5 bases left in between.

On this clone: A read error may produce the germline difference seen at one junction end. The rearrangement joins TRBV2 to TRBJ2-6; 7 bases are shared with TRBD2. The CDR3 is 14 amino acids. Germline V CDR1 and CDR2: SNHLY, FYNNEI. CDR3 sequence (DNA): TGTGCCAGCAGTGAACGGGCGGGGGACAACGTCCTGACTTTC. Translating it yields CASSERAGDNVLTF.

CDR3 nucleotides: TGTGCCAGCAGCTTAGACTCGCAGGGTGGGAATCAGCCCCAGCATTTT. This translates into CASSLDSQGGNQPQHF. V is TRBV7-2 and J is TRBJ1-5; perhaps TRBD1 as D (5 bases). The germline V and J ends were trimmed by 1 base and 4 bases, with 14 bases remaining between them. Germline V lookup: CDR1 SGHTA, CDR2 FQGNSA. The CDR3 covers 16 residues.

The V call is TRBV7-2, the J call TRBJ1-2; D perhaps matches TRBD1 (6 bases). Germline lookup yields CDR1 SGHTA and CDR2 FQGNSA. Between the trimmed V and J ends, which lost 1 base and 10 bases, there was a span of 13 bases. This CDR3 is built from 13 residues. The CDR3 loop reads CASSLEAGVAYTF. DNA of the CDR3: TGTGCCAGCAGCTTAGAGGCAGGGGTTGCCTACACCTTC.

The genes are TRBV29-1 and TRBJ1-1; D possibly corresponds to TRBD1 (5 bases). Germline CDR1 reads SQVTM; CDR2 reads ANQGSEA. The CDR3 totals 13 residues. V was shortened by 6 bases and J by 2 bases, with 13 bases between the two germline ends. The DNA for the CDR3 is TGCAGCGTCTCAAGCGGGGGTAACACTGAAGCTTTCTTT. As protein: CSVSSGGNTEAFF.

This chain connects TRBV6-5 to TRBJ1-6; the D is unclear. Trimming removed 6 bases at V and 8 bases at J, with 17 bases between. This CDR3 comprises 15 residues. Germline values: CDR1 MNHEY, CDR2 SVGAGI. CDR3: CASSNRPERDSPLHF. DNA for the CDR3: TGTGCCAGCAGCAATAGACCAGAGAGGGATTCACCCCTCCACTTT.

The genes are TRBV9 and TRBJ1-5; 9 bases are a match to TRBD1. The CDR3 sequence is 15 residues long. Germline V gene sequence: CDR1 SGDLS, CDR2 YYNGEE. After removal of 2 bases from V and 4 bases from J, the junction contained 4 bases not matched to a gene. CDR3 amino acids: CASSVTGGGNQPQHF. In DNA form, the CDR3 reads TGTGCCAGCAGCGTCACAGGGGGCGGGAATCAGCCCCAGCATTTT.

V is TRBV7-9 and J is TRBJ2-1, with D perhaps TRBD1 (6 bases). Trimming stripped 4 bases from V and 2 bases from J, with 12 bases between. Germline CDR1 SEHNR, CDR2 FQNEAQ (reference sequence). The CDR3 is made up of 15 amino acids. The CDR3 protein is CASSSRDTPYNEQFF. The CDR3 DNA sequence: TGTGCCAGCAGCTCTCGGGACACCCCCTACAATGAGCAGTTCTTC. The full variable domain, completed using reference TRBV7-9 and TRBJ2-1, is DTGVSQNPRHKITKRGQNVTFRCDPISEHNRLYWYRQTLGQGPEFLTYFQNEAQLEKSRLLSDRFSAERPKGSFSTLEIQRTEQGDSAMYLCASSSRDTPYNEQFFGPGTRLTVL.

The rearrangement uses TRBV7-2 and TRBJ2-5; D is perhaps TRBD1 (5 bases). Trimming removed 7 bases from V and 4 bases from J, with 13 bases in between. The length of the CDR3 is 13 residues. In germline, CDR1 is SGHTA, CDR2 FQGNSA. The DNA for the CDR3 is TGTGCCAGCACCCCCGGTAGGGGAGAGACCCAGTACTTC. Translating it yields CASTPGRGETQYF.

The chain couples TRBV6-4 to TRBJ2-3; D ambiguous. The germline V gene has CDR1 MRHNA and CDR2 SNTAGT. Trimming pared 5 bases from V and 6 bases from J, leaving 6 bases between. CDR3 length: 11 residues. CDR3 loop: CASSFGDTQYF. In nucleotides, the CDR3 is TGTGCCAGCAGTTTCGGGGATACGCAGTATTTT.

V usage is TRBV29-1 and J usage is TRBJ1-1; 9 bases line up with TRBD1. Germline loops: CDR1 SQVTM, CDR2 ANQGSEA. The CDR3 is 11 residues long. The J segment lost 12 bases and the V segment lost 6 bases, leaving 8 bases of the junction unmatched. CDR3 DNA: TGCAGCGTGGGACAGGGTTACACGACTTTCTTT. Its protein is CSVGQGYTTFF.

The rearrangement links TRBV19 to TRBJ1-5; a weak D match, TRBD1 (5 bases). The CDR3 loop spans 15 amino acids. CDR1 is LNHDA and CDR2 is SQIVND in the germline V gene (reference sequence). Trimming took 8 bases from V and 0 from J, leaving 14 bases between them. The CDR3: CASQDKDYSNQPQHF. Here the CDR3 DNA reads TGTGCCAGTCAGGACAAGGACTATAGCAATCAGCCCCAGCATTTT.

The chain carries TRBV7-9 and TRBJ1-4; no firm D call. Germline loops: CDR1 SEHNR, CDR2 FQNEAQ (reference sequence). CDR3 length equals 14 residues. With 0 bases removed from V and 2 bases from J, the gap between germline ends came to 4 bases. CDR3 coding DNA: TGTGCCAGCAGCTTAGCCGGGACTAATGAAAAACTGTTTTTT. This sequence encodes CASSLAGTNEKLFF.

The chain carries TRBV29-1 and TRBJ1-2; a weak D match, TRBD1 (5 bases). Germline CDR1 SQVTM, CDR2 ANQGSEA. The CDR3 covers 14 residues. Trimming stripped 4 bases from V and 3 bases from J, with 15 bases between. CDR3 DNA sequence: TGCAGCGTTGTTCCCGCAGGGTCGTACTATGGCTACACCTTC. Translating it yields CSVVPAGSYYGYTF.

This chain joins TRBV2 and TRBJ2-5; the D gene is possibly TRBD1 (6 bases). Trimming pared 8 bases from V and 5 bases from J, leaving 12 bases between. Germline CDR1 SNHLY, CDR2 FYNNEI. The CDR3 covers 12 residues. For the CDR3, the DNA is TGTGCCAGCGGACAGTTTTTGGAGACCCAGTACTTC. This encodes CASGQFLETQYF.

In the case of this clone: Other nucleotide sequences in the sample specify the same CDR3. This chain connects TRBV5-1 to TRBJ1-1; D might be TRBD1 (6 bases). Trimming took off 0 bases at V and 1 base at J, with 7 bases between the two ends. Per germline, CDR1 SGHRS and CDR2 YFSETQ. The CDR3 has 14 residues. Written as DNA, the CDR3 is TGCGCCAGCAGCTTGGTAGGGGGGAACACTGAAGCTTTCTTT. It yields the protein CASSLVGGNTEAFF.

In DNA, the CDR3 is TGTGCCAGCAGCCGTGTGCAGGAGGAAGAGACCCAGTACTTC. This gives the protein CASSRVQEEETQYF. The rearrangement joins TRBV7-2 to TRBJ2-5; D might be TRBD2 (5 bases). The germline gives CDR1 SGHTA, CDR2 FQGNSA. V gave up 5 bases and J gave up 3 bases, with 13 bases separating them. The CDR3 loop spans 14 amino acids.

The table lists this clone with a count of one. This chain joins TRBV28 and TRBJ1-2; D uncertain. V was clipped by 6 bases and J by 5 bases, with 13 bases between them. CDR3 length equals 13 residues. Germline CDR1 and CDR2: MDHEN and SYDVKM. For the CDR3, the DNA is TGTGCCAGCAGATCCGGGAGTCTTTATGGCTACACCTTC. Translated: CASRSGSLYGYTF.

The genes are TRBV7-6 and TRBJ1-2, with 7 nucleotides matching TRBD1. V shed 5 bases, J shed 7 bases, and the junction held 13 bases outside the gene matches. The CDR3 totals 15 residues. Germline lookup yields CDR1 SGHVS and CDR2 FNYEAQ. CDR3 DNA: TGTGCCAGCAGCATAACCGGGACAGAAGGTTTTGGCTACACCTTC. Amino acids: CASSITGTEGFGYTF.

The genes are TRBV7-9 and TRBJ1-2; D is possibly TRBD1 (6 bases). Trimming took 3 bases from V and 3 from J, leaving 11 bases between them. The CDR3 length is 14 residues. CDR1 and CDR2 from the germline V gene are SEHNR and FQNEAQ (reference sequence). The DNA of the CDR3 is TGTGCCAGCAGCTTGACAGGTTCCTACTATGGCTACACCTTC. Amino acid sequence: CASSLTGSYYGYTF. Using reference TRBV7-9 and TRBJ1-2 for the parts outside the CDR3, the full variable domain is DTGVSQNPRHKITKRGQNVTFRCDPISEHNRLYWYRQTLGQGPEFLTYFQNEAQLEKSRLLSDRFSAERPKGSFSTLEIQRTEQGDSAMYLCASSLTGSYYGYTFGSGTRLTVV.

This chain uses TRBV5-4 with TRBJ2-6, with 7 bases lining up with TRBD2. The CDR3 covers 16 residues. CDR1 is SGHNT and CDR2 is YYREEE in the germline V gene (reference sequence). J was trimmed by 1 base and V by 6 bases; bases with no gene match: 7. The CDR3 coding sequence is TGTGCCAGCACCAAACGGGGGGTGTCTGGGGCCAACGTCCTGACTTTC. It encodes CASTKRGVSGANVLTF.

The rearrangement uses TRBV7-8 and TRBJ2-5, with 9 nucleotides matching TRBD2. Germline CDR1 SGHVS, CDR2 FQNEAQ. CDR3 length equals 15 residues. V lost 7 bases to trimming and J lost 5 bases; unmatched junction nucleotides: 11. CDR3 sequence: CASIPGLAKAETQYF. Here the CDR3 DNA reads TGTGCCAGCATCCCGGGACTAGCTAAGGCGGAGACCCAGTACTTC. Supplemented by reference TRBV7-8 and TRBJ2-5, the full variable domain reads GAGVSQSPRYKVAKRGQDVALRCDPISGHVSLFWYQQALGQGPEFLTYFQNEAQLDKSGLPSDRFFAERPEGSVSTLKIQRTQQEDSAVYLCASIPGLAKAETQYFGPGTRLLVL.

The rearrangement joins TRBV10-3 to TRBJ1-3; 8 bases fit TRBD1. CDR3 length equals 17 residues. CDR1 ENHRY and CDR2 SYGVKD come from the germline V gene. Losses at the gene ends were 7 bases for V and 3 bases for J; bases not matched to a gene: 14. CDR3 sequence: CAITILSPDRDGNTIYF. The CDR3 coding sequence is TGTGCCATCACCATACTATCCCCGGACAGGGATGGAAACACCATATATTTT.

CDR3 protein: CASTKAGGWNTGELFF. CDR3 DNA: TGTGCCAGTACCAAGGCGGGGGGCTGGAACACCGGGGAGCTGTTTTTT. The rearrangement joins TRBV19 to TRBJ2-2, with 8 bases lining up with TRBD2. Germline V gene data show CDR1 as LNHDA and CDR2 as SQIVND (reference sequence). CDR3 length: 16 amino acids. The J segment lost 1 base and the V segment lost 7 bases, leaving 8 bases of the junction unmatched.

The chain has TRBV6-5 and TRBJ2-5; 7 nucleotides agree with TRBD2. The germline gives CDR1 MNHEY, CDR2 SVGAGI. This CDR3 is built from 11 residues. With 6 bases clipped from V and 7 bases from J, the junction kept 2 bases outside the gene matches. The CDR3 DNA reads TGTGCCAGCAGCACGGGGGGGACCCAGTACTTC. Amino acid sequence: CASSTGGTQYF.

CDR3 coding DNA: TGCGCCAGCAGCTTTCCATCGGGACAGGGGGGGACTGAAGCTTTCTTT. Encoded protein: CASSFPSGQGGTEAFF. The chain links TRBV5-1 to TRBJ1-1; TRBD1 agrees at 11 bases. The CDR3 is made up of 16 amino acids. From germline, CDR1 is SGHRS and CDR2 YFSETQ. The trim removed 2 bases at V and 5 bases at J, leaving 8 bases unmatched.

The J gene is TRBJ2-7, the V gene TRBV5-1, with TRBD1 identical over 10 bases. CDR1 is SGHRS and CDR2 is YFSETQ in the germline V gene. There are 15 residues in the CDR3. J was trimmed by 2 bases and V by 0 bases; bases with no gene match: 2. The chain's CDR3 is CASSLDGQGAYEQYF. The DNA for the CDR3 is TGCGCCAGCAGCTTGGACGGACAGGGGGCCTACGAGCAGTACTTC.